Each of the 25 T cell receptor beta chains below was sequenced from the same sample in a study of T cell clonality in common variable immunodeficiency. Sequenced by immunoSEQ multiplex PCR; TCRdb stores in-frame clones only, minus some. The sample has 40,000 to 65,000 clones, none seen only once. The sequenced material came from peripheral blood mononuclear cells. All receptors derive from a person aged 18 to 75 in good health.

This clone was counted many times. Sequencing ends 3 residues short of the CDR3 end; the germline J gene provides the rest. The sample contains more than one DNA sequence encoding this CDR3. V usage is TRBV20-1 and J usage is TRBJ1-3, with D possibly matching TRBD1 (6 bases). This CDR3 contains 16 residues. V lost 0 bases and J 0 bases, leaving 12 bases between the germline ends. Germline-derived CDR1 and CDR2 are DFQATT and SNEGSKA (reference sequence). The CDR3 DNA, read in part, is TGCAGTGCTAGAGATAGAGGCAGGGGCTCTGGAAACACC. It is translated as CSARDRGRGSGNT. The whole CDR3 sequence reads CSARDRGRGSGNTIYF.

There are a few counts of this clone. The read gets to within 3 residues of the CDR3 end, and the germline J gene fills in the rest. This chain links TRBV6-1 with TRBJ1-2, with unresolved D. This CDR3 spans 14 amino acids. Germline values: CDR1 MNHNS, CDR2 SASEGT. CDR3 protein: CASSGLAGGNDYTF. Partial CDR3 DNA: TGTGCCAGCAGTGGGCTAGCGGGAGGGAATGAC.

This clone appeared many times. Sequence at one end of the junction differs from germline and may be a read error. The sequenced fragment ends 3 residues before the CDR3 boundary, so the rest is inferred from the germline J gene. V is TRBV4-2 and J is TRBJ2-7, with TRBD1 matching 7 bases. The CDR3 consists of 18 residues. Per the germline V gene, CDR1 is LGHNA and CDR2 is YNFKEQ. The part of the CDR3 DNA that was read is TGCGCCAGCAGCCAAGATGGCACCAGGGGGACGAGCTCCTACGAG. Its translation is CASSQDGTRGTSSYE. Given in full, the CDR3 is CASSQDGTRGTSSYEQYF.

This clone was observed a handful of times. The observed sequence ends 3 residues before the CDR3 terminus, with the missing tail filled in from the germline J gene. V is TRBV20-1 and J is TRBJ2-3, with D unresolved. CDR1 is DFQATT, CDR2 SNEGSKA, per germline (reference sequence). The CDR3 has 14 residues. The CDR3 here is CSARVERFNQPQYF. The sequenced part of the CDR3 DNA is TGCAGTGCTAGAGTGGAGCGATTCAATCAGCCG.

This clone was seen at least ten times. The CDR3 end is not reached by the read, which stops 3 residues before it; the germline J gene fills it in. This chain uses TRBV19 with TRBJ1-6; D call uncertain. Germline V lookup: CDR1 LNHDA, CDR2 SQIVND (reference sequence). This CDR3 has 14 residues. V gave up 5 bases and J gave up 0 bases, with 5 bases separating them. The CDR3 reads CASSSSSYNSPLHF. The DNA read from the CDR3 is TGTGCCAGTAGTTCCAGCTCCTATAATTCACCC. Variable domain in full (rest from reference TRBV19 and TRBJ1-6): DGGITQSPKYLFRKEGQNVTLSCEQNLNHDAMYWYRQDPGQGLRLIYYSQIVNDFQKGDIAEGYSVSREKKESFPLTVTSAQKNPTAFYLCASSSSSYNSPLHFGNGTRLTVT.

This clone was observed at least ten times. The CDR3 end falls 3 residues outside the read, so it is completed with the germline J gene. V usage is TRBV7-8 and J usage is TRBJ2-7; possible D gene TRBD1, 6 bases. This CDR3 comprises 16 residues. From germline, CDR1 is SGHVS and CDR2 FQNEAQ. V was clipped by 6 bases and J by 6 bases, with 24 bases between them. CDR3 loop: CASRITPEGVGGEQYF. CDR3 DNA (partial): TGTGCCAGCAGAATTACCCCCGAGGGGGTCGGTGGCGAG.

This clone was detected ten times or more. The read ends 3 residues before the CDR3 terminus; that terminus is restored from the germline J gene. The chain has TRBV20-1 and TRBJ2-3; 14 nucleotides match TRBD2. J lost 5 bases, V lost 5 bases, and 9 bases had no gene match. Germline V CDR1 and CDR2: DFQATT, SNEGSKA (reference sequence). The length of the CDR3 is 16 residues. The part of the CDR3 DNA that was read is TGCAGTGCTCTCGGGACTAGCGGGAGTAAAGGAGATACG. Amino acids: CSALGTSGSKGDT. The CDR3 as a whole reads CSALGTSGSKGDTQYF.

This clone was counted many times. The read finishes 3 residues shy of the CDR3 end, and the germline J gene is used to complete it. V gene TRBV14 combines with J gene TRBJ1-6, with 7 nucleotides matching TRBD1. V shed 5 bases and J 0 bases; nucleotides not matched to a gene: 4. Germline CDR1 reads SGHDN; CDR2 reads FVKESK. The CDR3 contains 16 residues. The DNA read from the CDR3 is TGTGCCAGCAGCGACAGGGTGAGCTCCTATAATTCACCC. This encodes CASSDRVSSYNSP. The CDR3 in full is CASSDRVSSYNSPLHF.

This clone has ten or more counts. The read ends 3 residues before the CDR3 terminus; that terminus is restored from the germline J gene. This chain joins TRBV29-1 and TRBJ2-7; 7 bases align to TRBD2. Germline CDR1 reads SQVTM; CDR2 reads ANQGSEA. J lost 5 bases, V lost 3 bases, and 1 base had no gene match. The CDR3 runs to 11 residues. The sequenced part of the CDR3 DNA is TGCAGCGTTGACACTAGCGACGAG. Translating gives CSVDTSDE. The CDR3 in its entirety is CSVDTSDEQYF.

This clone showed up many times. The read ends 3 residues shy of where the CDR3 ends; the end is completed using the germline J gene. The chain has TRBV12-3 or TRBV12-4 and TRBJ2-1; 8 nucleotides align to TRBD2. V was clipped by 5 bases and J by 1 base; unmatched bases: 10. This CDR3 has 17 residues. The sequenced part of the CDR3 DNA is TGTGCCAGCAGTCGAAGAGTAAGCGGGAGATCCTACAATGAG. It codes for CASSRRVSGRSYNE. Given in full, the CDR3 is CASSRRVSGRSYNEQFF.

This clone was observed many times. Read data end 3 residues before the CDR3 end; the end is taken from the germline J gene. This chain uses TRBV30 with TRBJ1-4; 10 bases fit TRBD1. The V gene end was trimmed by 8 bases and the J gene end by 4 bases; junction bases not matched to a gene: 7. Germline-derived CDR1 and CDR2 are GTSNPN and SVGIG (reference sequence). This CDR3 region has 14 residues. The CDR3 is CAGDRGLGNEKLFF. Incomplete CDR3 DNA: TGTGCCGGCGACAGGGGGCTTGGTAATGAAAAA.

This clone has a count of ten or more. The read ends 3 residues shy of where the CDR3 ends; the end is completed using the germline J gene. The chain has TRBV20-1 and TRBJ2-7; 8 nucleotides align to TRBD1. In germline, CDR1 is DFQATT, CDR2 SNEGSKA (reference sequence). After removal of 3 bases from V and 3 bases from J, the junction contained 1 base not matched to a gene. The CDR3 sequence is 12 residues long. Incomplete CDR3 DNA: TGCAGTGCTAGCGGGACAGGCTACGAG. Its protein product is CSASGTGYE. The whole CDR3 region reads CSASGTGYEQYF.

This clone was seen ten or more times. The read halts 3 residues ahead of the CDR3 end, with the missing end drawn from the germline J gene. The chain joins TRBV19 to TRBJ2-2; D is perhaps TRBD1 (5 bases). This CDR3 region has 14 residues. The V end was cut by 7 bases, the J end by 7 bases, with 16 bases between. CDR1 is LNHDA and CDR2 is SQIVND in the germline V gene (reference sequence). CDR3 DNA (partial): TGTGCCAGTACTCCTGGGGCCTTGGGCGGGGAG. This encodes CASTPGALGGE. The entire CDR3 is CASTPGALGGELFF.

In this sample, this clone turned up a few times. The sequence runs out 3 residues before the end of the CDR3; the remainder is reconstructed from the germline J gene. This sequence joins TRBV20-1 and TRBJ2-5, with 12 bases that match TRBD2. CDR3 length: 14 residues. J was trimmed by 5 bases and V by 6 bases; bases with no gene match: 7. Germline V gene data show CDR1 as DFQATT and CDR2 as SNEGSKA (reference sequence). CDR3 bases read: TGCAGTGCGGCGACTAGCGGGAGATCTGAGACC. It codes for CSAATSGRSET. In full, the CDR3 is CSAATSGRSETQYF.

This clone has at least ten counts. The read comes to an end 3 residues before the CDR3 does, leaving the germline J gene to fill in the end. The chain joins TRBV6-1 to TRBJ2-7; 10 positions agree with TRBD2. The trim removed 6 bases at V and 5 bases at J, leaving 10 bases unmatched. CDR1 and CDR2 (germline): MNHNS, SASEGT. This CDR3 is built from 15 residues. CDR3 loop: CASREFSGRLNEQYF. The sequenced CDR3 bases are TGTGCCAGCAGGGAATTTAGCGGGAGGCTCAACGAG.

This clone was detected ten times or more. The read finishes 3 residues shy of the CDR3 end, and the germline J gene is used to complete it. The chain recombines TRBV5-5 with TRBJ1-5; 8 bases line up with TRBD1. The junction had 3 bases not matched to a gene; V was cut back by 0 bases and J by 4 bases. CDR1 and CDR2 from the germline V gene are SGHKS and YYEKEE (reference sequence). This CDR3 spans 15 amino acids. The CDR3 loop is CASSLGGQVNQPQHF. CDR3 bases read: TGTGCCAGCAGCTTGGGGGGACAGGTTAATCAGCCC.

Ten or more counts support this clone. The missing CDR3 end, 3 residues past where the read stops, is filled in from the germline J gene. V is TRBV18 and J is TRBJ1-2, with no clear D. From germline, CDR1 is KGHSH and CDR2 LQKENI. V was cut by 2 bases and J by 2 bases, with 6 bases left in between. The CDR3 contains 13 residues. The CDR3 reads CASSPTTNYGYTF. Incomplete CDR3 DNA: TGTGCCAGCTCACCAACAACGAACTATGGC. The entire variable domain, with the rest obtained from reference TRBV18 and TRBJ1-2, is as follows: NAGVMQNPRHLVRRRGQEARLRCSPMKGHSHVYWYRQLPEEGLKFMVYLQKENIIDESGMPKERFSAEFPKEGPSILRIQQVVRGDSAAYFCASSPTTNYGYTFGSGTRLTVV.

This clone was counted at least ten times. The DNA ends 3 residues before the CDR3 does, and the rest of the CDR3 is filled in from the germline J gene. This chain uses TRBV20-1 with TRBJ1-4; perhaps TRBD1 as D (6 bases). In germline, CDR1 is DFQATT, CDR2 SNEGSKA (reference sequence). This CDR3 comprises 14 residues. CDR3 DNA, as far as it was read: TGCAGTGCTAGAGTTGGGGGCCAAGAAACGGAA. This gives the protein CSARVGGQETE. The complete CDR3 protein is CSARVGGQETELFF.

This clone was observed at least ten times. With the read ending 3 residues before the CDR3 end, the germline J gene is used to fill in that end. The J gene is TRBJ2-1, the V gene TRBV29-1; the D gene is possibly TRBD2 (6 bases). The germline V gene encodes CDR1 SQVTM and CDR2 ANQGSEA. This CDR3 has 15 amino acids. V gave up 0 bases and J gave up 3 bases, with 12 bases separating them. Partial CDR3 DNA: TGCAGCGTTGAAGATGGGGTCGGGGGCTACAATGAG. This gives the protein CSVEDGVGGYNE. The CDR3 as a whole reads CSVEDGVGGYNEQFF.

This clone showed up many times. The read is 3 residues too short to cover the CDR3 end, so that end is filled in from the germline J gene. The V and J genes are TRBV5-6 and TRBJ2-7; D gene uncertain. The CDR3 consists of 14 residues. V was trimmed by 0 bases and J by 1 base, leaving 8 bases between them. Germline CDR1 SGHDT, CDR2 YYEEEE. The DNA read from the CDR3 is TGTGCCAGCAGCTTGGCCCAGACATCCTACGAG. This codes for CASSLAQTSYE. The whole CDR3 sequence is CASSLAQTSYEQYF.

The table lists this clone with many counts. The read gets to within 3 residues of the CDR3 end, and the germline J gene fills in the rest. The chain is built from TRBV9 and TRBJ2-1; D is unresolved. Germline loops: CDR1 SGDLS, CDR2 YYNGEE. The germline V and J ends were trimmed by 4 bases and 6 bases, with 11 bases remaining between them. CDR3 length: 13 residues. The CDR3 loop is CASSYGPGNEQFF. The sequenced CDR3 bases are TGTGCCAGCAGCTATGGTCCAGGCAATGAG.

There are many counts of this clone. The read finishes 3 residues shy of the CDR3 end, and the germline J gene is used to complete it. The chain couples TRBV12-5 to TRBJ2-7; D might be TRBD1 (6 bases). Germline V CDR1 and CDR2: LGHNT, FRNRAP. This CDR3 has 14 amino acids. With 3 bases removed from V and 2 bases from J, the gap between germline ends came to 11 bases. This CDR3 is CASGLGQRTYEQYF. The part of the CDR3 DNA that was read is TGTGCTAGTGGTTTAGGACAGAGGACCTACGAG.

This clone was counted many times. Coverage ceases 3 residues before the CDR3 finishes, and the germline J gene fills in the end. The gene calls are TRBV11-2 and TRBJ2-2, with 7 bases that match TRBD1. Per germline, CDR1 SGHAT and CDR2 FQNNGV. V lost 4 bases, J lost 4 bases, and 6 bases stayed unmatched. The CDR3 contains 15 residues. CDR3 amino acids: CASSSTGDVTGELFF. The sequenced CDR3 bases are TGTGCCAGCAGCTCTACAGGGGATGTCACCGGGGAG. Looking up the rest from reference TRBV11-2 and TRBJ2-2 gives the full variable domain: EAGVAQSPRYKIIEKRQSVAFWCNPISGHATLYWYQQILGQGPKLLIQFQNNGVVDDSQLPKDRFSAERLKGVDSTLKIQPAKLEDSAVYLCASSSTGDVTGELFFGEGSRLTVL.

This clone was detected many times. Read coverage stops 3 residues before the CDR3 terminus; the germline J gene supplies the remainder. The V call is TRBV7-2, the J call TRBJ2-5, with D perhaps TRBD1 (5 bases). The CDR3 covers 14 residues. CDR1 is SGHTA and CDR2 is FQGNSA in the germline V gene. V lost 3 bases and J 2 bases, leaving 10 bases between the germline ends. The covered CDR3 bases are TGTGCCAGCAGCTTTAGCAGGACACAAGAGACC. It is translated as CASSFSRTQET. The entire CDR3 protein reads CASSFSRTQETQYF.

This clone was recorded at least ten times. The read stops 3 residues short of the end of the CDR3; the missing end is completed from the germline J gene. This chain joins TRBV7-9 and TRBJ2-7; tentative D call: TRBD1 (5 bases). The CDR3 spans 14 residues. Trimming left V 1 base short and J 5 bases short, with 12 bases between. In germline, CDR1 is SEHNR, CDR2 FQNEAQ (reference sequence). The part of the CDR3 DNA that was read is TGTGCCAGCAGCTTAGGGCCAGGGCGACACGAG. It specifies CASSLGPGRHE. In full, the CDR3 reads CASSLGPGRHEQYF. Looking up the rest from reference TRBV7-9 and TRBJ2-7 gives the full variable domain: DTGVSQNPRHKITKRGQNVTFRCDPISEHNRLYWYRQTLGQGPEFLTYFQNEAQLEKSRLLSDRFSAERPKGSFSTLEIQRTEQGDSAMYLCASSLGPGRHEQYFGPGTRLTVT.